Here is one T cell receptor (beta chain) with its context. This record belongs to a study of blood T cell repertoires in COVID-19. Across the study: Samples of COVID-19 (acute and convalescent) were obtained from the United States, Italy and Spain. The analysed material was cDNA or gDNA that came from T cells, B-cell-depleted T cells, or PBMCs.

Trimming took 3 bases from V and 0 from J, leaving 15 bases between them. CDR3 length: 18 residues. The V gene's germline CDR1 is LGHDT and CDR2 YNNKEL (reference sequence). Authors' analysis steps: Estimation of nucleated cell counts relied on the amplification of reference gene primers. Profiling relied on immunoSEQ multiplex PCR, and the TCRdb table lists in-frame clones only, not all of them. The DNA gave D and trimming, while V, J and clone size come from that table. The sample lists 250,000 or so clones; approximately 89% were seen once. The sample consisted of peripheral blood. The rearrangement joins TRBV3-1 (or the pseudogene TRBV3-2) to TRBJ2-6; D is perhaps TRBD1 (5 bases). The sequence was obtained from a woman in her thirties or forties who had recovered from COVID-19. The CDR3 loop is CASSQDPTAGSGANVLTF. Here the CDR3 DNA reads TGTGCCAGCAGCCAGGACCCGACAGCAGGCTCTGGGGCCAACGTCCTGACTTTC.